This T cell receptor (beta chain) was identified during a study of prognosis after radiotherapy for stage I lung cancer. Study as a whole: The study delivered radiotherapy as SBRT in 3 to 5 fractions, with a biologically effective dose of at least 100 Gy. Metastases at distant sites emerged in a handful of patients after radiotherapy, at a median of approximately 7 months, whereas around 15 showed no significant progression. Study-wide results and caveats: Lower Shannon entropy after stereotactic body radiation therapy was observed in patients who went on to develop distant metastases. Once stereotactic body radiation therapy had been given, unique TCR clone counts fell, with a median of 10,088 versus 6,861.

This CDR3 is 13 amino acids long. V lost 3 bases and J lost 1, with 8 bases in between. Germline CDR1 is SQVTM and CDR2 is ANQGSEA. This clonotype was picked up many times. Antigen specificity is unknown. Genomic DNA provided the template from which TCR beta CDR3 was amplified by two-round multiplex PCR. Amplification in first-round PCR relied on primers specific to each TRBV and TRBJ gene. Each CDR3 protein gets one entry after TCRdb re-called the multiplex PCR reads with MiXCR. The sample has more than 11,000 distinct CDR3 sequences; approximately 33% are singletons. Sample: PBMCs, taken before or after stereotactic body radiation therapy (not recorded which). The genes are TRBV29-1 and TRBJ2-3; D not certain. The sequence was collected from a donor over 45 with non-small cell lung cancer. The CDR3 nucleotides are TGCAGCGTTGATGTAGGACGCACAGATACGCAGTATTTT. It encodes CSVDVGRTDTQYF.